This record covers a single T cell receptor beta chain. The table came from immunoSEQ multiplex PCR; TCRdb's copy has only in-frame clones and leaves some out. The sample contains some 1.5 million clones, 95% to 99% of which appear only once. The data derive from a study of shared clonotypes between healthy human individuals. The sequenced sample consisted of naive CD4+ T cells sorted from blood. Specified subset: CD45RA+ positively selected. The sequence derives from a man aged 25-45 years in good health.

CDR3: CASSLELAGGPYYNEQFF. CDR3 DNA sequence: TGCGCCAGCAGCTTGGAACTAGCGGGAGGGCCTTACTACAATGAGCAGTTCTTC. The genes are TRBV5-1 and TRBJ2-1, with 13 bases fitting TRBD2. Germline V gives CDR1 SGHRS, CDR2 YFSETQ. After removal of 0 bases from V and 3 bases from J, the junction contained 6 bases not matched to a gene. The CDR3 loop spans 18 amino acids.